A single sample is the source of the 8 T cell receptor beta chains below, sequenced in a study of CXCR3-negative and CXCR3-positive naive CD8 T cells. Overall study results and limits: Naive cells positive for CXCR3 carried more hydrophobic TRB CDR3s than CXCR3-negative ones.

No antigen is known for these receptors. 5' RACE that incorporated UMI labels was used to prepare the TRB cDNA libraries. TCRdb processed the 5' RACE reads again and assigns one entry to each CDR3 protein, with no DNA. This sample's clone table lists about 6,700 distinct CDR3 sequences. Sample: naive CXCR3+ CD8+ T cells from blood. Subset meaning: CD45RO-CCR7+CD27+CD95- naive CD8+ T cells expressing CXCR3 (TNR3+). These receptors came from a human donor in good health. Some clones in this sample may be carry-over from other donors' samples.

This chain links TRBV7-3 with TRBJ2-7. CDR1 SGHTA and CDR2 FQGTGA come from the germline V gene. This CDR3 comprises 15 residues. The chain's CDR3 is CASSLGAGNFYEQYF.

The rearrangement links TRBV20-1 to TRBJ1-4. This CDR3 spans 14 amino acids. The germline V gene encodes CDR1 DFQATT and CDR2 SNEGSKA (reference sequence). CDR3 in amino acids: CCARLQATNEKLFF.

Frequency places this clonotype as medium-sized (0.01 to 0.1%). The gene calls are TRBV29-1 and TRBJ2-5. The CDR3 spans 17 residues. Germline-derived CDR1 and CDR2 are SQVTM and ANQGSEA. Here the CDR3 reads CSALNPRQARDQETQYF.

Considering frequency, this clonotype is medium-sized. The chain recombines TRBV7-2 with TRBJ2-3; lacking DNA, the TRBD2 call made by TCRdb goes unchecked. From germline, CDR1 is SGHTA and CDR2 FQGNSA. The CDR3 spans 17 residues. The CDR3 region is CASSSWRTSGAADTQYF.

The V gene is TRBV19, the J gene TRBJ2-1; with no DNA, the TCRdb D assignment of TRBD2 cannot be verified. The CDR3 is 15 amino acids. Germline loops: CDR1 LNHDA, CDR2 SQIVND (reference sequence). CDR3 region: CASRASRSSYNEQFF.

This clonotype ranks as medium-sized in terms of frequency. This chain joins TRBV5-5 and TRBJ2-2. The CDR3 is made up of 15 amino acids. CDR1 and CDR2 (germline): SGHKS, YYEKEE (reference sequence). This CDR3 reads CASSLQRLQPGELFF.

Measured by frequency, this clonotype is medium-sized. The V gene is TRBV29-1, the J gene TRBJ2-2; TCRdb names TRBD1, which stays unverified in the absence of DNA. The CDR3 contains 14 residues. Germline V gives CDR1 SQVTM, CDR2 ANQGSEA. CDR3 in amino acids: CSVPGQGHTGELFF.

This clonotype counts as medium-sized (0.01 to 0.1%) by frequency. The J gene is TRBJ2-7, the V gene TRBV28; the D gene TCRdb calls, TRBD1, cannot be checked with no DNA. The CDR3 is made up of 19 amino acids. Germline V gene data show CDR1 as MDHEN and CDR2 as SYDVKM. CDR3 region: CASSFRTGTGSYQAYEQYF.